This T cell receptor beta chain was recovered during a study of OX40 agonist ivuxolimab in advanced cancers. As for this clone: Its antigen is not known.

Clones were sequenced by immunoSEQ multiplex PCR, and TCRdb holds only the in-frame ones, with some missing. Of approximately 81,000 clones listed, roughly 86% are singletons. Notes on the study in general: Both blood CD4+ and CD8+ T cells showed clonal growth by week 6 at 0.1 to 3.0 mg/kg.

The CDR3 has 12 amino acids. V dropped 8 bases and J dropped 9 bases, with 14 bases sitting between them. Germline loops: CDR1 SNHLY, CDR2 FYNNEI. The chain is built from TRBV2 and TRBJ2-1; D may correspond to TRBD1 or TRBD2 (6 bases each). The sequencing here drew on CD4+ or CD8+ T cells sorted from blood, taken in a trial of the OX40 agonist ivuxolimab. This receptor was identified in an adult with an advanced solid tumor such as melanoma, head and neck, liver or kidney cancer. The CDR3 protein is CASYGGQGEQFF. DNA of the CDR3: TGTGCCAGCTATGGGGGGCAAGGTGAGCAGTTCTTC.